These 28 T cell receptor beta chains came from one sample sequenced in a study of T cell responses to AZD1222 COVID-19 vaccine (dated by TCRdb to about 2021). Libraries were built with the immunoSEQ multiplex PCR assay. TCRdb re-hosts the immuneACCESS table, in-frame sequences only. Its copies lack some clones; in the studies checked, an unresolved V gene accounts for under half of them, and the cause for the rest is not known. The sample table lists approximately 150,000 clones, about 87% of them with a count of one. The ten top clones hold 3.5% to 5.5% of the sample. Interpreted using the paper, the time point label stands for: about 28 days (+/-7) after the second vaccine dose. Taken with the paper, the label for treatment or condition translates to: meningococcal conjugate vaccine given as trial control. This specimen was peripheral blood, taken 28 days after the second dose of the MenACWY control vaccine. These receptor sequences come from an adult who received the MenACWY meningococcal vaccine as a control.

CDR3: CASSTQGAHGYTF. CDR3 sequence (DNA): TGTGCCAGCAGTACACAGGGGGCGCATGGCTACACCTTC. This rearrangement joins TRBV28 to TRBJ1-2; 9 bases map to TRBD1. The CDR3 extends over 13 amino acids. Trimming at V came to 5 bases and at J to 6 bases, leaving 4 bases not matched to a gene. Per the germline V gene, CDR1 is MDHEN and CDR2 is SYDVKM.

The rearrangement uses TRBV7-2 and TRBJ1-4; no clear D gene. The V end lost 5 bases, the J end lost 4 bases, and 14 bases lay between the germline ends. The germline CDR1 and CDR2 sequences are SGHTA and FQGNSA. There are 15 residues in the CDR3. The DNA for the CDR3 is TGTGCCAGCAGCCCGAACTCAGGACGTAATGAAAAACTGTTTTTT. Encoded protein: CASSPNSGRNEKLFF. The complete variable domain, with remaining parts taken from reference TRBV7-2 and TRBJ1-4, reads GAGVSQSPSNKVTEKGKDVELRCDPISGHTALYWYRQSLGQGLEFLIYFQGNSAPDKSGLPSDRFSAERTGGSVSTLTIQRTQQEDSAVYLCASSPNSGRNEKLFFGSGTQLSVL.

The CDR3, as DNA: TGTGCCAGCAGTCAGAACAGGTTAAGCGAGCAGTACTTC. The encoded protein is CASSQNRLSEQYF. V is TRBV27 and J is TRBJ2-7; D is possibly TRBD1 (5 bases). Per the germline V gene, CDR1 is MNHEY and CDR2 is SMNVEV (reference sequence). V was cut by 5 bases and J by 6 bases, with 14 bases left in between. This CDR3 contains 13 residues.

V is TRBV11-3 and J is TRBJ1-1; D is unclear. V lost 5 bases and J 7 bases, leaving 14 bases between the germline ends. Germline V CDR1 and CDR2: SGHNT, YENEEA. The CDR3 runs to 13 residues. CDR3 residues: CASSPSVGSEAFF. The DNA of the CDR3 is TGTGCCAGCAGCCCCTCTGTAGGCAGTGAAGCTTTCTTT.

V and J are TRBV27 and TRBJ1-4; a possible D gene is TRBD1 (5 bases). CDR1 and CDR2 from the germline V gene are MNHEY and SMNVEV (reference sequence). This CDR3 has 14 residues. Between the trimmed V and J ends, which lost 4 bases and 8 bases, there was a span of 14 bases. CDR3 amino acids: CASSWDRRVEKLFF. In DNA, the CDR3 is TGTGCCAGCAGTTGGGACCGGCGGGTCGAAAAACTGTTTTTT.

This chain links TRBV27 with TRBJ2-3; D gene unclear. V was shortened by 3 bases and J by 0 bases, with 13 bases between the two germline ends. Germline V gene lookup returns CDR1 MNHEY and CDR2 SMNVEV (reference sequence). The CDR3 runs 16 residues. DNA of the CDR3: TGTGCCAGCAGTTTTCTTAGGACCCAAAGCACAGATACGCAGTATTTT. Residues: CASSFLRTQSTDTQYF.

This rearrangement joins TRBV4-3 to TRBJ2-2; 7 bases are shared with TRBD1. The ends lost 5 bases at V and 0 bases at J; junction bases unmatched: 3. The CDR3 has 15 amino acids. CDR1 is LGHNA, CDR2 YSLEER, per germline. CDR3: CASSKGAPNTGELFF. CDR3 bases: TGCGCCAGCAGCAAGGGGGCCCCGAACACCGGGGAGCTGTTTTTT.

The V call is TRBV7-2, the J call TRBJ1-1; D is uncertain. CDR1 and CDR2 from the germline V gene are SGHTA and FQGNSA. The CDR3 totals 13 residues. V lost 5 bases and J 7 bases, leaving 14 bases between the germline ends. The CDR3 spells CASSPAKGYEAFF. The CDR3 bases are TGTGCCAGCAGCCCGGCGAAGGGATATGAAGCTTTCTTT.

This chain uses TRBV10-3 with TRBJ2-3, with 10 bases that match TRBD2. Looked up from germline, CDR1 is ENHRY and CDR2 is SYGVKD. The trim removed 6 bases at V and 6 bases at J, leaving 6 bases unmatched. The CDR3 spans 14 residues. The CDR3 is CAIRVGAGGDTQYF. The CDR3 coding sequence is TGTGCCATCAGAGTAGGAGCGGGGGGGGATACGCAGTATTTT.

This chain joins TRBV6-5 and TRBJ1-1; 11 bases are shared with TRBD1. Germline assignment: CDR1 MNHEY and CDR2 SVGAGI. J gave up 11 bases and V 5 bases, and 4 bases lay outside the gene matches. This CDR3 is built from 12 residues. The CDR3 loop is CASSRDRGTAFF. CDR3 DNA: TGTGCCAGCAGTAGGGACAGGGGGACGGCTTTCTTT.

The chain joins TRBV6-5 to TRBJ1-3; D remains unclear. The CDR3 spans 15 residues. Per the germline V gene, CDR1 is MNHEY and CDR2 is SVGAGI. V shed 0 bases and J shed 7 bases, with 13 bases lying between them. The CDR3: CASSYSHLPENTIYF. The CDR3 DNA reads TGTGCCAGCAGTTACTCCCACCTGCCGGAGAACACCATATATTTT.

The V call is TRBV6-5, the J call TRBJ1-1; D is uncertain. The CDR3 covers 14 residues. V lost 6 bases, J lost 1 base, and 12 bases lay in between. Germline V gene lookup returns CDR1 MNHEY and CDR2 SVGAGI. CDR3 residues: CASSPRVGNTEAFF. The DNA for the CDR3 is TGTGCCAGCAGCCCACGGGTGGGGAACACTGAAGCTTTCTTT.

The V and J genes are TRBV3-1 (or the pseudogene TRBV3-2) and TRBJ1-1; unclear D gene. Per germline, CDR1 LGHDT and CDR2 YNNKEL (reference sequence). This CDR3 spans 15 amino acids. The V and J ends lost 0 bases and 4 bases respectively, with 12 bases between them. DNA of the CDR3: TGTGCCAGCAGCCAAGATCAGGTGCGCAGCACTGAAGCTTTCTTT. Its protein product is CASSQDQVRSTEAFF.

The chain is built from TRBV5-5 and TRBJ2-7; TRBD2 aligns across 8 bases. V dropped 7 bases and J dropped 3; count of bases not matched to a gene: 6. This CDR3 is built from 13 residues. Germline CDR1 SGHKS, CDR2 YYEKEE (reference sequence). CDR3 nucleotides: TGTGCCAGCGGATCTAGCGGGTTCTACGAGCAGTACTTC. Translated: CASGSSGFYEQYF.

The rearrangement uses TRBV6-5 and TRBJ1-2; TRBD1 agrees at 8 bases. CDR1 and CDR2 from the germline V gene are MNHEY and SVGAGI. This CDR3 has 13 residues. Unmatched junction bases numbered 7, after V lost 2 bases and J lost 11 bases. CDR3 sequence reads: CASSYGTGFRYTF. CDR3 DNA: TGTGCCAGCAGTTACGGGACAGGTTTTCGGTACACCTTC.

The chain carries TRBV15 and TRBJ1-2, with D possibly TRBD1 on 5 matching bases. The CDR3 covers 17 residues. Trimming pared 7 bases from V and 0 bases from J, leaving 21 bases between. The germline V gene has CDR1 LNHNV and CDR2 YYDKDF (reference sequence). In nucleotides, the CDR3 is TGTGCCACCACCGGAAGGGGCCGGTTTGAAACTAACTATGGCTACACCTTC. Its translation is CATTGRGRFETNYGYTF.

This clone appeared once. V and J are TRBV30 and TRBJ2-2; TRBD2 might be the D (5 bases). V lost 1 base and J lost 5, with 5 bases in between. Germline assignment: CDR1 GTSNPN and CDR2 SVGIG (reference sequence). The CDR3 loop spans 12 amino acids. DNA of the CDR3: TGTGCCTGGAGTGGGGAGACCGGGGAGCTGTTTTTT. Translation gives CAWSGETGELFF.

The chain recombines TRBV4-1 with TRBJ2-3, with TRBD2 as a possible D gene (5 bases). Germline loops: CDR1 MGHRA, CDR2 YSYEKL. CDR3 length equals 14 residues. V was clipped by 4 bases and J by 6 bases, with 14 bases between them. Here the CDR3 reads CASSLPQPSDTQYF. The DNA for the CDR3 is TGCGCCAGCAGCCTGCCGCAGCCTAGCGATACGCAGTATTTT.

The sample holds a few counts of this clone. The V gene is TRBV4-3, the J gene TRBJ2-1; possibly TRBD2 for D (6 bases). This CDR3 has 13 amino acids. Trimming cost V 1 base and J 8 bases, with 9 bases left between them. The germline V gene has CDR1 LGHNA and CDR2 YSLEER. The chain's CDR3 is CASSQGLVDEQFF. CDR3 in DNA: TGCGCCAGCAGCCAAGGACTAGTCGATGAGCAGTTCTTC.

The chain carries TRBV30 and TRBJ1-3; D unclear. V lost 5 bases to trimming and J lost 3 bases, with 11 bases between them. Per the germline V gene, CDR1 is GTSNPN and CDR2 is SVGIG (reference sequence). The CDR3 consists of 13 residues. Here the CDR3 reads CAWGPDLGNTIYF. In DNA form, the CDR3 reads TGTGCCTGGGGACCGGACCTTGGAAACACCATATATTTT.

The rearrangement joins TRBV19 to TRBJ2-7; D may be TRBD2 (5 bases). Per germline, CDR1 LNHDA and CDR2 SQIVND (reference sequence). This CDR3 is 13 amino acids long. Trimming removed 4 bases from V and 3 bases from J, with 10 bases in between. This CDR3 reads CASSTTGSYEQYF. DNA for the CDR3: TGTGCCAGTAGTACGACGGGAAGCTACGAGCAGTACTTC.

The chain joins TRBV7-9 to TRBJ2-7, with a tentative D call TRBD2 (6 bases). Trimming took 5 bases from V and 2 from J, leaving 16 bases between them. The germline V gene encodes CDR1 SEHNR and CDR2 FQNEAQ (reference sequence). The CDR3 is 15 amino acids. The CDR3 loop is CASSPTGTATYEQYF. The CDR3 DNA follows: TGTGCCAGCAGCCCCACCGGGACTGCGACCTACGAGCAGTACTTC.

This chain joins TRBV18 and TRBJ1-6, with 8 bases identical to TRBD1. The CDR3 contains 15 residues. After removal of 5 bases from V and 6 bases from J, the junction contained 6 bases not matched to a gene. The germline V gene has CDR1 KGHSH and CDR2 LQKENI. The CDR3: CASSIQQGGNSPLHF. In DNA, the CDR3 is TGTGCCAGCTCAATTCAACAGGGGGGTAATTCACCCCTCCACTTT.

In DNA, the CDR3 is TGTGCCAGCCTCGAGGGGGGTAGGGAGTACTTC. Protein sequence: CASLEGGREYF. V and J are TRBV28 and TRBJ2-7; D might be TRBD1 or TRBD2, each matching 6 bases. Germline V gene data show CDR1 as MDHEN and CDR2 as SYDVKM. CDR3 length: 11 residues. Trimming left V 8 bases short and J 11 bases short, with 16 bases between.

The chain recombines TRBV10-3 with TRBJ2-1, with D unresolved. V was trimmed by 11 bases and J by 6 bases, leaving 14 bases between them. Germline CDR1 and CDR2: ENHRY and SYGVKD. CDR3 length: 12 amino acids. CDR3 loop: CAHGRFGNEQFF. The CDR3 DNA reads as TGTGCCCACGGACGCTTCGGCAATGAGCAGTTCTTC.

V usage is TRBV7-2 and J usage is TRBJ2-3, with unresolved D. From germline, CDR1 is SGHTA and CDR2 FQGNSA. Trimming removed 2 bases from V and 6 bases from J, with 18 bases in between. The CDR3 covers 16 residues. The CDR3: CASSLRRTTVGDTQYF. Written as DNA, the CDR3 is TGTGCCAGCAGCTTAAGACGGACCACGGTGGGGGATACGCAGTATTTT.

V gene TRBV24-1 combines with J gene TRBJ2-5, with 9 bases fitting TRBD1. The CDR3 loop spans 14 amino acids. Germline V lookup: CDR1 KGHDR, CDR2 SFDVKD. The V and J ends lost 3 bases and 3 bases, in that order; junction bases with no gene match: 1. CDR3: CATSDRTGEETQYF. CDR3 nucleotide sequence: TGTGCCACCAGTGATCGGACAGGGGAAGAGACCCAGTACTTC.

This clone was counted a few times. This rearrangement joins TRBV7-2 to TRBJ1-4; unclear D gene. The V gene lost 4 bases and the J gene lost 8 bases, with 11 bases spanning the gap. Germline V gene sequence: CDR1 SGHTA, CDR2 FQGNSA. The CDR3 has 13 amino acids. The CDR3 protein is CASSSNQGEKLFF. The DNA of the CDR3 is TGTGCCAGCAGCTCCAACCAAGGCGAAAAACTGTTTTTT.